This section outlines one T cell receptor (beta chain) sequence together with its context. Its antigen is unidentified. These data belong to a study of radiotherapy plus CTLA-4 blockade in lung cancer. The protocol was immunoSEQ multiplex PCR, while the TCRdb copy is restricted to in-frame clones and leaves out a portion. The sample has approximately 40,000 clones; around three quarters are singletons. With 5 bases removed from V and 8 bases from J, the gap between germline ends came to 9 bases. Germline loops: CDR1 SNHLY, CDR2 FYNNEI. The CDR3 is 11 amino acids. Enrolled patients, whose metastatic non-small-cell lung cancer was chemo-refractory, received focal radiation plus CTLA-4 blockade with ipilimumab. Study-wide findings and caveats: It was early blood T cell clone dynamics, with interferon-beta, that reportedly best predicted response. Researchers report tumor-derived TCR clones expanding in blood after radiotherapy plus ipilimumab.

The genes are TRBV2 and TRBJ1-2, with no clear D. Sample: peripheral blood, taken from a patient treated with radiotherapy plus ipilimumab. The receptor's source is a human donor with non-small cell lung cancer who had stable disease on radiotherapy plus ipilimumab. The CDR3 here is CASSPGQGYTF. CDR3 in DNA: TGTGCCAGCAGTCCCGGGCAAGGCTACACCTTC.